This TCR beta chain came from a study of T cells in Graves' hyperthyroidism and ophthalmopathy. RNA transcripts gave rise to amplified TCR beta CDR3 regions. The HTBI primer set was used in a first-round RT-PCR of the TCR CDR3. TCRdb itself ran the multiplex PCR reads through MiXCR, one entry per CDR3 protein. The sample carries 500,000 to 800,000 distinct CDR3 sequences, about 45% recorded once. Lactation, pregnancy, other autoimmune disease or uncontrolled infection led to exclusion of patients. Trimming removed 1 base at V and 0 bases at J, with 10 bases between. CDR1 and CDR2 (germline): LNHDA, SQIVND (reference sequence). The CDR3 extends over 17 amino acids.

The chain joins TRBV19 to TRBJ2-6; unclear D gene. This receptor was obtained from an adult man with Graves' disease, either hyperthyroidism or ophthalmopathy (not recorded which). The sample taken for sequencing was peripheral blood or thyroid tissue (not recorded which). The CDR3 sequence: CASSIGTASSGANVLTF. The CDR3 coding sequence is TGTGCCAGTAGTATAGGGACGGCCAGCTCTGGGGCCAACGTCCTGACTTTC.